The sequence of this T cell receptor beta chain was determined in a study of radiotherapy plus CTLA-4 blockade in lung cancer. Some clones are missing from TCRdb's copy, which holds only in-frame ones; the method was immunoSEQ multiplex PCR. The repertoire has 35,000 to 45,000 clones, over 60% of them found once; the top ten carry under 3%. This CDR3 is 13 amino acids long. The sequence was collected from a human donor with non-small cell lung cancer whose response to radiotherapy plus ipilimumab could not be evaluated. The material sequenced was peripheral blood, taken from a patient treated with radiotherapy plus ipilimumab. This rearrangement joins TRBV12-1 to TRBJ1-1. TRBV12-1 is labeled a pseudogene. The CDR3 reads CASSPGRLEPAFF. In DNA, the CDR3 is TGTGCCAGCAGCCCGGGTCGATTAGAGCCAGCTTTCTTT.